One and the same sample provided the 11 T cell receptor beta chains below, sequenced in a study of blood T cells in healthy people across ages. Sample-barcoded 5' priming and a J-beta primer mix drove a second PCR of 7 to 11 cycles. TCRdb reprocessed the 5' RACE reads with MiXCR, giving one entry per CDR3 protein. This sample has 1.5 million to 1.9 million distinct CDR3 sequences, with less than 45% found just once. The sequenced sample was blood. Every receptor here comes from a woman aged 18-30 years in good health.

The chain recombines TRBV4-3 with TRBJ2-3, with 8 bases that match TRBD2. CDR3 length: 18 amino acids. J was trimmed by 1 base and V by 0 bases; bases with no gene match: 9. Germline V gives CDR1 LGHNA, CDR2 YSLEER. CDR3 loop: CASSQESLAGWGTDTQYF. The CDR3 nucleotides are TGCGCCAGCAGCCAAGAAAGCCTAGCGGGTTGGGGCACAGATACGCAGTATTTT.

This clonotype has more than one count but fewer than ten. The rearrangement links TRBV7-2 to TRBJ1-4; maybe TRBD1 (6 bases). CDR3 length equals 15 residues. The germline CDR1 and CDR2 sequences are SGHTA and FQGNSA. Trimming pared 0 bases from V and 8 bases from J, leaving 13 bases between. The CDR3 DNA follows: TGTGCCAGCAGCTTAGCGTCAGGAGGGGGAGAAAAACTGTTTTTT. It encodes CASSLASGGGEKLFF.

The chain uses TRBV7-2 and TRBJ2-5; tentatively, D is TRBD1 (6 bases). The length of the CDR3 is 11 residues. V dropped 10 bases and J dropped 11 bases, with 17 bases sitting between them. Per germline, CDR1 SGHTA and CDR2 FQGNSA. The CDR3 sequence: CANPGVNEQYF. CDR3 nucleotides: TGTGCCAACCCAGGGGTCAATGAGCAGTACTTC.

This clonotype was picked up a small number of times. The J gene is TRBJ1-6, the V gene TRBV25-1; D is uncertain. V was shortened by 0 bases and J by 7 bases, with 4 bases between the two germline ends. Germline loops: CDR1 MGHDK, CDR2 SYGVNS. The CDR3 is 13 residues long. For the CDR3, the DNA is TGTGCCAGCAGTGAATACGGGAATTCACCCCTCCACTTT. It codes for CASSEYGNSPLHF.

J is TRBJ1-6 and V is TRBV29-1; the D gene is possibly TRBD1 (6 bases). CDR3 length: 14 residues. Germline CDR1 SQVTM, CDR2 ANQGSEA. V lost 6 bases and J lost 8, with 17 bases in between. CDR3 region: CSVGTGSGDSPLHF. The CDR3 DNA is TGCAGCGTCGGTACAGGGAGCGGTGATTCACCCCTCCACTTT.

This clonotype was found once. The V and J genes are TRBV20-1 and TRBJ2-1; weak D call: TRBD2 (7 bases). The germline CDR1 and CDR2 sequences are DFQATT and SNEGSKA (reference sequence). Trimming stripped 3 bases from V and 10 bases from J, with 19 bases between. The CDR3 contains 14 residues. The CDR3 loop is CSASRGGDTYEQFF. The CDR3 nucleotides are TGCAGTGCTAGTAGGGGGGGGGACACCTACGAGCAGTTCTTC.

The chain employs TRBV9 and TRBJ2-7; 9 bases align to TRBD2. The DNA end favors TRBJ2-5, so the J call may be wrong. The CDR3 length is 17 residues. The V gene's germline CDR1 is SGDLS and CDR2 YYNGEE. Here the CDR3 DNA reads TGTGCCAGCAGCGTAGGTAGTCTAGCGGGACCCCAAGAGACCCAGTACTTC. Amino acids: CASSVGSLAGPQETQYF.

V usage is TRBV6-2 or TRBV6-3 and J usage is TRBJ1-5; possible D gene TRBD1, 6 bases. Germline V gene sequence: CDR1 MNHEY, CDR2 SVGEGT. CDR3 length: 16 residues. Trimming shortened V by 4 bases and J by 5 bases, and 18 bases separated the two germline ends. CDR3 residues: CASSSLLRGRDQPQHF. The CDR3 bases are TGTGCCAGCAGTTCACTTCTCAGGGGTCGCGATCAGCCCCAGCATTTT.

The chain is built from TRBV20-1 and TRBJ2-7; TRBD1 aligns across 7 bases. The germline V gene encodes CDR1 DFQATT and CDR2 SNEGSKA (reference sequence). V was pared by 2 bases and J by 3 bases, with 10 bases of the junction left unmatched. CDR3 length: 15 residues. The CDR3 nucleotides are TGCAGTGCTAGACCAATCACCGGGACAGACTACGAGCAGTACTTC. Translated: CSARPITGTDYEQYF.

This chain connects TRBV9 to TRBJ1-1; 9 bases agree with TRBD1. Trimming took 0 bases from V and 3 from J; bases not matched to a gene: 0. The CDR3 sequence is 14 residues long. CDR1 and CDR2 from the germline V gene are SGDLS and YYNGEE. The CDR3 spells CASSVGTGDTEAFF. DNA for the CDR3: TGTGCCAGCAGCGTAGGGACAGGGGACACTGAAGCTTTCTTT.

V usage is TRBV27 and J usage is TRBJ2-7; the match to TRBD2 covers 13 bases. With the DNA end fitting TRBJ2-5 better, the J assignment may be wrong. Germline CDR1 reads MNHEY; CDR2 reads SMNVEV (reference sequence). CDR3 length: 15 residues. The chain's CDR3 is CASSPRTSGRQTQYF. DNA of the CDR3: TGTGCCAGCAGTCCCCGGACTAGCGGGAGACAGACCCAGTACTTC.